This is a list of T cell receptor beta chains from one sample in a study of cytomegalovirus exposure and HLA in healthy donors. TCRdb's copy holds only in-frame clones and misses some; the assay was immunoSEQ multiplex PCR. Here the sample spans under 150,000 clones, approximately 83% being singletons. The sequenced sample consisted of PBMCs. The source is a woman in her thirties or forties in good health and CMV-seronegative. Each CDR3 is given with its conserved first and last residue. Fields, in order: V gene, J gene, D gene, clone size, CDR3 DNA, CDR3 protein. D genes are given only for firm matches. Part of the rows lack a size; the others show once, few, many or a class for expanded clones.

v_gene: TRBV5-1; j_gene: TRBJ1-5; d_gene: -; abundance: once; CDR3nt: TGCGCCAGCAGCTTGGCCTTAAATCAGCCCCAGCATTTT; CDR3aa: CASSLALNQPQHF
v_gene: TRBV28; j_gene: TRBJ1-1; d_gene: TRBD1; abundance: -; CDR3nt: TGTGCCAGCAGTTTTGGGGGACAGGACCCTAGAGAAACTTTCTTT; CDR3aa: CASSFGGQDPRETFF
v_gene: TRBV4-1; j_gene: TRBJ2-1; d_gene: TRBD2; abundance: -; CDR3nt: TGCGCCAGCAGCCAAACCTCAGCGGGGTACTCCTACAATGAGCAGTTCTTC; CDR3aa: CASSQTSAGYSYNEQFF
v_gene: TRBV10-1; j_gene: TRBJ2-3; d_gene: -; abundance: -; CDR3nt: TGCGCCAGCACCCAAGGAGCGGGCACAGATACGCAGTATTTT; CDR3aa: CASTQGAGTDTQYF
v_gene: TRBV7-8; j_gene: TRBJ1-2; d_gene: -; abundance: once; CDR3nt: TGTGCCAGCAGCTTAGCCTCCCAGGGAATGGACTATGGCTACACCTTC; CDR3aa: CASSLASQGMDYGYTF
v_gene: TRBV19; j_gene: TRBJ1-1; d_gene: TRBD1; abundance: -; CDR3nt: TGTGCCAGTAGTATCTTCGGGACCGGACAGGGGAGGGCTTTCTTT; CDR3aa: CASSIFGTGQGRAFF
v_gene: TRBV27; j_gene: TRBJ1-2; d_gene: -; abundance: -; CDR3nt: TGTGCCAGCAGTTTAGACTCACGGCTTTATGGCTACACCTTC; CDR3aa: CASSLDSRLYGYTF
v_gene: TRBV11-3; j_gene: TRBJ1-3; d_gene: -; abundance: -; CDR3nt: TGTGCCACCACGGTTAACTCTGGAAACACCATATATTTT; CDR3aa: CATTVNSGNTIYF
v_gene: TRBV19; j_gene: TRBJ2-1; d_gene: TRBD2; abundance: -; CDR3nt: TGTGCCAGTAGCCCGACTAGCGGGAGCCGGGGAGTAAATGAGCAGTTCTTC; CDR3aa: CASSPTSGSRGVNEQFF
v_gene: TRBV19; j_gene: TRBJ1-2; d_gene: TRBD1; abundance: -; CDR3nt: TGTGCCAGTGGAACGACAGGGTTCGACTATGGCTACACCTTC; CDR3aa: CASGTTGFDYGYTF
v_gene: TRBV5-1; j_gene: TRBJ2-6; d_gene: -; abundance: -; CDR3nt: TGCGCCAGCAGCTTGTTTAGGGCCAACGTCCTGACTTTC; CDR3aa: CASSLFRANVLTF
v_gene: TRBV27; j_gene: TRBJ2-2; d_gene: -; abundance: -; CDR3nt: TGTGCCAGCAGACCTGGGACACCCTTGAACACCGGGGAGCTGTTTTTT; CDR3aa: CASRPGTPLNTGELFF
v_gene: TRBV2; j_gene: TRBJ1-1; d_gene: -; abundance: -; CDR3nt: TGTGCCAGCAGCGAGGCGGTGGGCACTGAAGCTTTCTTT; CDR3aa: CASSEAVGTEAFF
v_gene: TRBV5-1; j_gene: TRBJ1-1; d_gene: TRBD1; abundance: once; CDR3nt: TGCGCCAGCAGCCCTGACAGGGGAGGCACTGAAGCTTTCTTT; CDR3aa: CASSPDRGGTEAFF
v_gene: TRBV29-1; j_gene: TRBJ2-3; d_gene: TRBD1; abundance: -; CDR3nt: TGCAGCGTTTTACAGGGGCAGCTCACGGATACGCAGTATTTT; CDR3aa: CSVLQGQLTDTQYF
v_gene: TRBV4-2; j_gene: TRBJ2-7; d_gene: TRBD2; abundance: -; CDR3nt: TGTGCCAGCAGCCCGGGACTAGCGGGGGCCCACTCCTACGAGCAGTACTTC; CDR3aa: CASSPGLAGAHSYEQYF
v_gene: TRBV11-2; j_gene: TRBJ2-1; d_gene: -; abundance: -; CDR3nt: TGTGCCAGCAGCTCCGGGAGCACCACGTACAATGAGCAGTTCTTC; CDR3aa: CASSSGSTTYNEQFF
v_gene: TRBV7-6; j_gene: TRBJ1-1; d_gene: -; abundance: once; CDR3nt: TGTGTCAGCAGCTTAGCTGCGGGTTGGAACACTGAAGCTTTCTTT; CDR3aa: CVSSLAAGWNTEAFF
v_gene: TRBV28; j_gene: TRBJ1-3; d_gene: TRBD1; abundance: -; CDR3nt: TGTGCCAGCAGAACAGGGGCCTCTGGAAACACCATATATTTT; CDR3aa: CASRTGASGNTIYF
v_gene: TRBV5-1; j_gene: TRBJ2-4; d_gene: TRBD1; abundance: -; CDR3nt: TGCGCCAGCAGCTTGGGACAGGGACAAAACATTCAGTACTTC; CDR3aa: CASSLGQGQNIQYF
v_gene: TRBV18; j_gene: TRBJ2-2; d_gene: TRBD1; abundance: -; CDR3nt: TGTGCCAGCTCACTATATACGGCCCGCGGGACAGGGAACACCGGGGAGCTGTTTTTT; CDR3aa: CASSLYTARGTGNTGELFF
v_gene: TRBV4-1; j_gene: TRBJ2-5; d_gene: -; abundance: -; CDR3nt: TGCGCCAGCAGCCAAATTTCCAGCGGGCAAGAGACCCAGTACTTC; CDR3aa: CASSQISSGQETQYF
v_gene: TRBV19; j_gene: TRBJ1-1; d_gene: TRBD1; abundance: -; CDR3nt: TGTGCCAGTAGTATTCTTAGGGGGACAGGGAACACTGAAGCTTTCTTT; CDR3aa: CASSILRGTGNTEAFF
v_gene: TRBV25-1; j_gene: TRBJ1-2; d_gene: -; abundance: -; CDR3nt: TGTGCCAGCAGCCCCGGGTCTGGGTATGGCTACACCTTC; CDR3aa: CASSPGSGYGYTF
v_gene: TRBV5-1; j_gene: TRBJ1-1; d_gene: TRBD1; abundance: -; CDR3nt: TGCGCCAGCAGAGGTGGGACAGCGGGGGTTGAAGCTTTCTTT; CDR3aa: CASRGGTAGVEAFF
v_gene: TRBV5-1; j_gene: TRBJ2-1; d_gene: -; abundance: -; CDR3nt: TGCGCCAGCAGCTTGGGGGCGTTCTCCTACAATGAGCAGTTCTTC; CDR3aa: CASSLGAFSYNEQFF
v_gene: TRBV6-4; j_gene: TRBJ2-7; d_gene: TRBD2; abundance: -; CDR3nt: TGTGCCAGCAGTGCCCAGGGTAGCGGGAACTACGAGCAGTACTTC; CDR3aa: CASSAQGSGNYEQYF
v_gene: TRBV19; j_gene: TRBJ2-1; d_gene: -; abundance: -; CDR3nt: TGTGCCAGTAGTACACAATCGATTCACCCCTACAATGAGCAGTTCTTC; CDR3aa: CASSTQSIHPYNEQFF
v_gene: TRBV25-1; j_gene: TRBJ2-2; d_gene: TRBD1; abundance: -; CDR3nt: TGTGCCAGCAAGGGACAGGGGGTGAACACCGGGGAGCTGTTTTTT; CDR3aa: CASKGQGVNTGELFF
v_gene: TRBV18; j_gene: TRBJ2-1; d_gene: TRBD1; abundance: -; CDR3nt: TGTGCCAGCTCGCCGGGACAGGGGAATGAGCAGTTCTTC; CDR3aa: CASSPGQGNEQFF
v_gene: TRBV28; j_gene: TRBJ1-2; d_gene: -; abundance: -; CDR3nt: TGTGCCAGCAGTTTCAGGGGTTGGGGTGGCTACACCTTC; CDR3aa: CASSFRGWGGYTF
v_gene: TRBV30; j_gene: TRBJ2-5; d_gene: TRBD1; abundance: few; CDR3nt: TGTGCCTGGATGACAGGGGGCGGGGTCGTAGGGACCCAGTACTTC; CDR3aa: CAWMTGGGVVGTQYF
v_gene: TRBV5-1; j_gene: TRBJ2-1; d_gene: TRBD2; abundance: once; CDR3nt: TGCGCCAGCAGCTTTGGCGGGGGGGCATATGAGCAGTTCTTC; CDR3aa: CASSFGGGAYEQFF
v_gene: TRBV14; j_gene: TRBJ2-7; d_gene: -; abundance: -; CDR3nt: TGTGCCAGCAGCCAAGATTGGGCCAGAGCCTACGAGCAGTACTTC; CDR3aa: CASSQDWARAYEQYF
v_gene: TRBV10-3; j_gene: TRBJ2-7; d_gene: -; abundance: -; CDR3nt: TGTGCCATCAATACAGGACAGTACTACGAGCAGTACTTC; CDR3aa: CAINTGQYYEQYF
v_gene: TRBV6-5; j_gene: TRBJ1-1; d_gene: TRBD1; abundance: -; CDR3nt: TGTGCCAGCAGGCGGGACAGGGGGCGGAACACTGAAGCTTTCTTT; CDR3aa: CASRRDRGRNTEAFF
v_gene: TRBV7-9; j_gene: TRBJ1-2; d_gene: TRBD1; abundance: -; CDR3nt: TGTGCCAGCAGCTCGGGACAGAGATATGGCTACACCTTC; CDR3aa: CASSSGQRYGYTF
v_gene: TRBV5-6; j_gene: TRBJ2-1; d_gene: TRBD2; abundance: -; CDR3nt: TGTGCCAGCAGCCTGGGACTAGCGGGGGGGTTAGGGTACAATGAGCAGTTCTTC; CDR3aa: CASSLGLAGGLGYNEQFF
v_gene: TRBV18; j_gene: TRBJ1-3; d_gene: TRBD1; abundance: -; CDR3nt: TGTGCCAGCTCACCCACAGGGGTAGAAAACACCATATATTTT; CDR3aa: CASSPTGVENTIYF
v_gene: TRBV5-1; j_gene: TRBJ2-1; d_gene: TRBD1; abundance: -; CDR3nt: TGCGCCAGCAGCTTGGGATGGGGACAGGGGGCTGATGAGCAGTTCTTC; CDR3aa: CASSLGWGQGADEQFF
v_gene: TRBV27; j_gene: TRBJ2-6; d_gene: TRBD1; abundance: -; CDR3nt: TGTGCCAGCAGCGAGACAGGGGGCCAGGCTGGGGCCAACGTCCTGACTTTC; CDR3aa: CASSETGGQAGANVLTF
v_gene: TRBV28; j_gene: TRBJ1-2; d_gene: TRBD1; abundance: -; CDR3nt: TGTGCCAGCAGTGGGACAGGGAGGGGTGGCTACACCTTC; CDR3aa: CASSGTGRGGYTF
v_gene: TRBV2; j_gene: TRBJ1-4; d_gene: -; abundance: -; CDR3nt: TGTGCCATCCAGGGGTTGAGTGAAAAACTGTTTTTT; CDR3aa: CAIQGLSEKLFF
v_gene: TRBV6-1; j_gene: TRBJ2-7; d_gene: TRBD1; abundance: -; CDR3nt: TGTGCCAGCAGTCCCCCGGGACAGGGTCGCGAGCAGTACTTC; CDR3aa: CASSPPGQGREQYF
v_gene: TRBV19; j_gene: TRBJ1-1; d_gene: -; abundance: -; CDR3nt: TGTGCCAGTAGCCTAGGACAGTCCTTCAATGGAGAAGCTTTCTTT; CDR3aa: CASSLGQSFNGEAFF
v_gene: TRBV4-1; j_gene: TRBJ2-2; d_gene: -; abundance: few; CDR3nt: TGCGCCAGCAGCCAAGGTCAGGGGGAGGCCATGCCGAACACCGGGGAGCTGTTTTTT; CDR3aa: CASSQGQGEAMPNTGELFF
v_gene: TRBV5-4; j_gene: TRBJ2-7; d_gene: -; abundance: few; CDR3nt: TGTGCCAGCAGCTTGGGTTCCGGGTCTTCCTACGAGCAGTACTTC; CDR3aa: CASSLGSGSSYEQYF
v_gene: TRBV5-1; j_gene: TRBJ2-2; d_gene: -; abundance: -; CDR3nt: TGCGCCAGCAGCTGGGGGCAACCCGGGGAGCTGTTTTTT; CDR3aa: CASSWGQPGELFF
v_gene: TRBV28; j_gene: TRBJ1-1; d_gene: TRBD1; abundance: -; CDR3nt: TGTGCCAGCAGGAGACAGGGGGAGGCTGAAGCTTTCTTT; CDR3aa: CASRRQGEAEAFF
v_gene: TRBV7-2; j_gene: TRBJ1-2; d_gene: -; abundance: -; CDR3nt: TGTGCCAGCAGCTTCGCTTGGGCGGGAGGGTACACCTTC; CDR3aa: CASSFAWAGGYTF
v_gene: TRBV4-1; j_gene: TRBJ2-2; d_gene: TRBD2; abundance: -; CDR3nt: TGCGCCAGCACACTGACTAGCGGGAGGGGGACCGGGGAGCTGTTTTTT; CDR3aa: CASTLTSGRGTGELFF
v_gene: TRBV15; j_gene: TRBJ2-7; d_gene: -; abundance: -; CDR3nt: TGTGCCACCAGCAGAGAACAGAAGGGGTCTTACGAGCAGTACTTC; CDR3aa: CATSREQKGSYEQYF
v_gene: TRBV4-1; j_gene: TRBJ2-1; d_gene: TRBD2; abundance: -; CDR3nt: TGCGCCAGCAGCCAAGATGGGACGGGGGGTGCCTACAATGAGCAGTTCTTC; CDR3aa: CASSQDGTGGAYNEQFF
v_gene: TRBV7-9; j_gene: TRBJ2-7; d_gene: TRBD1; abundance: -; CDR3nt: TGTGCCGGGGGGACAGGGGCTTCATACGAGCAGTACTTC; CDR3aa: CAGGTGASYEQYF
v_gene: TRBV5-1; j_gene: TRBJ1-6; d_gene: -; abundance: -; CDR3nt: TGCGCCAGCAGCTTGGGGATGACAGGTTCCTATAATTCACCCCTCCACTTT; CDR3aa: CASSLGMTGSYNSPLHF